A selection of T cell receptor beta chains follows, all from one sample in a study of T cells after yellow fever vaccination. TCRdb redid the calling of the 5' RACE reads with MiXCR, one entry per CDR3 protein. The repertoire holds hundreds of thousands of distinct CDR3 sequences, roughly an eighth seen once, with under 15% in the top ten. Here the sequenced sample was PBMCs, taken on the day of the yellow fever booster vaccination. These receptors all come from a man in his thirties or forties who received the YFV17D yellow fever vaccine. Both conserved end residues are part of each CDR3. A D gene is named only where the DNA matches it firmly. Not all rows give a size; the values are once, few, many and, for expanded clones, a class.

d_call	v_call	clone_size	j_call	cdr3_nt	cdr3_aa
TRBD2	TRBV20-1	few	TRBJ2-5	TGCAGTGCGAGCAGGTTACTAGCGGGAGAAAACCAGTACTTC	CSASRLLAGENQYF
TRBD2	TRBV6-1	few	TRBJ2-1	TGTGCCAGCAGTGAAACTAGCGGGAGGTGGCAGTTCTTC	CASSETSGRWQFF
.	TRBV2	.	TRBJ2-3	TGTTGCTCGATGGGGGCAGATACGCAGTATTTT	CCSMGADTQYF
.	TRBV5-6	.	TRBJ1-2	TGTGCCAGCAGTCCGACAGGACTAAACTATGGCTACACCTTC	CASSPTGLNYGYTF
.	TRBV10-3	few	TRBJ2-6	TGTGCCACCTCCTCCCGGGACACCTCCTGGCTCACTGGGGCCAACGTCCTGACTTTC	CATSSRDTSWLTGANVLTF
TRBD1	TRBV4-2	few	TRBJ2-4	TGTGCCAGCAGCCAAGATACAGGGGGCTTGGAAAACATTCAGTACTTC	CASSQDTGGLENIQYF
.	TRBV20-1	.	TRBJ1-5	TGCAGTGCTAGAATGGGCACAGCGAATCAGCCCCAGCATTTT	CSARMGTANQPQHF
.	TRBV7-9	few	TRBJ2-2	TGTGCCAGCAGCTACGAGGCCACCCTCCCCGGGGAGCTGTTTTTT	CASSYEATLPGELFF
TRBD1	TRBV5-5	.	TRBJ1-2	TGTGCCAGCAGCCCCGGGACAGGGTTGAGCTATGGCTACACCTTC	CASSPGTGLSYGYTF
TRBD2	TRBV11-1	few	TRBJ2-5	TGTGCCAGCAGCTTAAGAACGGGACTAGCGGGAGTGGGCCAGGAGACCCAGTACTTC	CASSLRTGLAGVGQETQYF
.	TRBV12-3/TRBV12-4	few	TRBJ2-1	TGTGCCAGCAGTTACTCGGGACCCTTCAATGAGCAGTTCTTC	CASSYSGPFNEQFF
.	TRBV10-3	few	TRBJ2-3	TGTGCCATCAGTCCGGCGGGGTTAAGCACAGATACGCAGTATTTT	CAISPAGLSTDTQYF
.	TRBV19	few	TRBJ1-2	TGTGCCAGTAGGCAACAGGGCGTTCGGGTCTATGGCTACACCTTC	CASRQQGVRVYGYTF
.	TRBV9	.	TRBJ1-5	TGTGCCAGCAGCGCCGGGGGCGCCGGCAATCAGCCCCAGCATTTT	CASSAGGAGNQPQHF
TRBD1	TRBV5-1	.	TRBJ2-7	TGCGCCAGCAGCTTGGGACAGGGGCTAACCAGCTACGAGCAGTACTTC	CASSLGQGLTSYEQYF
TRBD1	TRBV28	few	TRBJ1-1	TGTGCCAGCAGTAAGGGACAGCTATACACTGAAGCTTTCTTT	CASSKGQLYTEAFF
.	TRBV7-2	few	TRBJ1-2	TGTGCCAGCAGTCAGGGTGGGAGAAATGGCTACACCTTC	CASSQGGRNGYTF
.	TRBV7-2	.	TRBJ1-1	TGTGCCAGCAGCTCCCAGAAGAACACTGAAGCTTTCTTT	CASSSQKNTEAFF
TRBD1	TRBV12-3/TRBV12-4	.	TRBJ2-7	TGTGCCAGCAGCCAGATGACAGGGGCCTACGAGCAGTACTTC	CASSQMTGAYEQYF
.	TRBV2	.	TRBJ1-5	TGTGCCAGCAGTGAAGTAGGAGGTCAGCCCCAGCATTTT	CASSEVGGQPQHF
.	TRBV9	few	TRBJ1-5	TGTGCCAGCAGCGTAGGTGTGACAGGCAATCAGCCCCAGCATTTT	CASSVGVTGNQPQHF
TRBD2	TRBV6-5	.	TRBJ2-1	TGTGCCAGCAGTTACTCAGAATTGGGAGGGCCTGGGGAGCAGTTCTTC	CASSYSELGGPGEQFF
TRBD2	TRBV5-1	.	TRBJ2-1	TGCGCCAGCAGCTGGAGTGTAGCGGGAGGGTTTAATGAGCAGTTCTTC	CASSWSVAGGFNEQFF
.	TRBV7-8	.	TRBJ2-7	TGTGCCAGCAGCTTAGAATGGGGGCCCTACGAGCAGTACTTC	CASSLEWGPYEQYF
TRBD1	TRBV7-2	many	TRBJ2-7	TGTGCCAGCAGCCCCGACTCCGGGACAGGGACCTACGAGCAGTACTTC	CASSPDSGTGTYEQYF
.	TRBV12-3/TRBV12-4	.	TRBJ2-5	TGTGCCAGCAGTTTAGGGGGACGGAGACAAGAGACCCAGTACTTC	CASSLGGRRQETQYF
TRBD1	TRBV6-2/TRBV6-3	few	TRBJ2-5	TGTGCCAGCACCCCCAACAGGGGGAAGACGGAGACCCAGTACTTC	CASTPNRGKTETQYF
.	TRBV4-1	few	TRBJ2-1	TGCGCCAGCAGCCAAGTGGTAGACTCCTCCTGGGGAAACAATGAGCAGTTCTTC	CASSQVVDSSWGNNEQFF
TRBD2	TRBV5-1	few	TRBJ2-1	TGCGCCAGCAGCGTCCTAGCGGGAGGGCATCGTGAGCAGTTCTTC	CASSVLAGGHREQFF
TRBD1	TRBV20-1	once	TRBJ1-6	TGCAGTGCTAGAGAATCCGGCAGGGGGTCCTATAATTCACCCCTCCACTTT	CSARESGRGSYNSPLHF
.	TRBV4-2	few	TRBJ2-5	TGTGCCAGCAGCCAAGATCGAACCCGGATGGGCGAGACCCAGTACTTC	CASSQDRTRMGETQYF
.	TRBV15	.	TRBJ1-1	TGTGCCACCAGCAGAGATCTAGGCGTTCGAGCTTTCTTT	CATSRDLGVRAFF
TRBD1	TRBV20-1	.	TRBJ1-5	TGCAGTGCTCGCCGGGACAGGCCAGGGCAGCCCCAGCATTTT	CSARRDRPGQPQHF
.	TRBV6-5	few	TRBJ1-1	TGTGCCAGCAGTTACTCCAGGGTTTACACTGAAGCTTTCTTT	CASSYSRVYTEAFF
TRBD1	TRBV5-1	.	TRBJ2-1	TGCGCCAGCAGCTTGGGGGACAGGGGGCCCTACAATGAGCAGTTCTTC	CASSLGDRGPYNEQFF
.	TRBV6-2/TRBV6-3	many	TRBJ1-1	TGTGCCAGCAGCGACGACAGTCTAACCGAAGCTTTCTTT	CASSDDSLTEAFF
.	TRBV5-1	.	TRBJ2-3	TGCGCCAGCAGCTCCAGACAGGCGAGGATAGATACGCAGTATTTT	CASSSRQARIDTQYF
.	TRBV7-2	few	TRBJ2-4	TGTGCCAGCAGCCCTTACGGGGGTTCTCAGTACTTC	CASSPYGGSQYF
.	TRBV3-1	.	TRBJ2-6	TGTGCCAGCAGCCACGCATTCTCTGGGGCCAACGTCCTGACTTTC	CASSHAFSGANVLTF
.	TRBV27	few	TRBJ2-1	TGTGCCAGCGCTAGGGAAGCAAGCCGCTCCAATGAGCAGTTCTTC	CASAREASRSNEQFF
TRBD1	TRBV5-1	few	TRBJ2-7	TGCGCCAGCAGCGAAGGGACAGCAACCTACGAGCAGTACTTC	CASSEGTATYEQYF
TRBD1	TRBV12-3/TRBV12-4	.	TRBJ1-1	TGTGCCAGCAGGTATGACAGGGGGAACACTGAAGCTTTCTTT	CASRYDRGNTEAFF
.	TRBV7-3	.	TRBJ2-1	TGTGCCAGCAGCTTATTGACCTCGGCTAGACACAATGAGCAGTTCTTC	CASSLLTSARHNEQFF
TRBD2	TRBV5-1	.	TRBJ2-5	TGCGCCAGCAGTCAAAGCGGGAGGGCCGAAGAGACCCAGTACTTC	CASSQSGRAEETQYF
.	TRBV5-1	many	TRBJ2-7	TGCGCCAGCAGCTTGGGGAGGGACAGAAGCTCCTACGAGCAGTACTTC	CASSLGRDRSSYEQYF
.	TRBV18	.	TRBJ1-2	TGTGCCAGCTCACCAGAGAAAGGGAACTATGGCTACACCTTC	CASSPEKGNYGYTF
TRBD2	TRBV6-5	.	TRBJ2-7	TGTGCCAGCAGTTACTCCCCTGGGGTGGGGGGGTCATCCTACGAGCAGTACTTC	CASSYSPGVGGSSYEQYF
TRBD1	TRBV28	.	TRBJ2-3	TGTGCCAGCGGGGGGCCGGGACAGGGGACAGATACGCAGTATTTT	CASGGPGQGTDTQYF
TRBD2	TRBV10-3	.	TRBJ2-7	TGTGCCATCAGCGGGACTAGCGGGAGGGCCGCCTACGAGCAGTACTTC	CAISGTSGRAAYEQYF
TRBD1	TRBV12-3/TRBV12-4	many	TRBJ2-3	TGTGCCAGCAGGAAACAGGGGGCAGGGGATACGCAGTATTTT	CASRKQGAGDTQYF
TRBD1	TRBV4-3	many	TRBJ2-5	TGCGCCAGCAGCCAATCCAGGGACAGAGCCCAAGAGACCCAGTACTTC	CASSQSRDRAQETQYF
TRBD1	TRBV24-1	many	TRBJ2-1	TGTGCCACCAGTGATACAGGGACAGGAAACAACAATGAGCAGTTCTTC	CATSDTGTGNNNEQFF
TRBD1	TRBV3-1	.	TRBJ2-2	TGTGCCAGCAGCCAAGTCTGGACAGGCACCGGGGAGCTGTTTTTT	CASSQVWTGTGELFF
.	TRBV7-2	.	TRBJ2-2	TGTGCCAGCAGCTTAATGTGGGCCCAGACCGGGGAGCTGTTTTTT	CASSLMWAQTGELFF
.	TRBV24-1	.	TRBJ2-3	TGTGCCACACGGGACCGAACGGATACGCAGTATTTT	CATRDRTDTQYF